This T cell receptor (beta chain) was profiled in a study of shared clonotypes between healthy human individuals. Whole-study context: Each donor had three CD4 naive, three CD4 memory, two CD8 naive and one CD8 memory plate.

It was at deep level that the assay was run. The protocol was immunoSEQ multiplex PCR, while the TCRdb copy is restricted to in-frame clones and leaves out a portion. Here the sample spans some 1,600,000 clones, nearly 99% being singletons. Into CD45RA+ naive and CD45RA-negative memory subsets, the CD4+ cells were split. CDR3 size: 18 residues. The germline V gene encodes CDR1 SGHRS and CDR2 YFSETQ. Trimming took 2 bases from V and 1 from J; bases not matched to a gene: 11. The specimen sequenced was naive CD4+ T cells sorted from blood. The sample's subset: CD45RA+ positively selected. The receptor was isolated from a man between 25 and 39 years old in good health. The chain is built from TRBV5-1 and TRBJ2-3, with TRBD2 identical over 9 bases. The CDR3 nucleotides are TGCGCCAGCAGCTTTACTGGCGGGAGGGGCCGGGGCACAGATACGCAGTATTTT. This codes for CASSFTGGRGRGTDTQYF.